This T cell receptor (beta chain) was captured in a study of regulatory T cells (dated by TCRdb to the late 2010s). Study-level background: The study compared T-cell receptor beta repertoires of sorted regulatory, conventional CD4+ and CD8+ T cells in CD3G-deficient patients with those in healthy controls.

Findings and caveats that apply to the study as a whole: Repertoires from patients had restricted unique TRB V-J pairs and skewed V and J gene usage, with the strongest effect in regulatory T cells. Hydrophobic residues at CDR3 positions 6 and 7 were enriched in conventional CD4+ T cells from CD3G-deficient patients, suggesting more self-reactive specificities.

To note about this clone: Its antigen remains undetermined. Base qualities were left out, and no much larger clone turns up one base away.

All CD3G-deficient patients had evidence of autoimmunity, which was more severe in two of the patients. At the time of testing, the patients were between 2 and 39 years old, and their CD4+ and CD8+ T cells had reduced naive proportions and increased memory proportions. CD4+ cells were FACS-sorted into CD25-high CD127-low regulatory T cells and CD25-low CD127-high conventional CD4+ T cells. Roughly 6 individuals with CD3G deficiency were included in the patient group. Patient samples and clinical data were obtained from an international physician network spanning the United States, Europe and Asia. Ficoll density separation was used to isolate peripheral blood mononuclear cells. The multiplex PCR relied on 52 forward TRBV primers and 13 reverse TRBJ primers, and amplification bias was corrected through assay-based and computational methods. Rearranged TRB loci were amplified from genomic DNA by multiplex PCR within the immunoSEQ assay. TRB amplicons were sequenced using an Illumina HiSeq platform. On the study's bioinformatics: Custom algorithms error-filtered the raw sequences and aligned them to reference gene sequences, after which the immunoSEQ online tools were used for analysis. The frequencies of productive and nonproductive TRB rearrangements were evaluated among unique sequences as well as among total sequences. For TRB CDR3 positions 6 and 7, hydrophobicity together with amino acid composition served as the basis for assessing self-reactivity potential. Groups were compared by t tests, Mann-Whitney tests or two-way ANOVA performed in Prism software. As stored in TCRdb, this immuneACCESS dataset retains in-frame rearrangements with V and J assigned. A fraction of the clones does not appear; measured against another copy, unresolved V genes explain less than half of the discrepancy, and the remainder lacks a known reason. The V and J calls and clone size come from that table; D and trimming were worked out from the DNA. This sample lists around 32,000 clones; 85% to 95% were detected once. 1.5% to 1.9% of the sample is taken by the ten largest.

Sequencing input: conventional CD4+ T cells sorted from blood. The clonotype originates from a person aged 18-35 years with CD3G deficiency.

The CDR3 in this case is CASSLLSRISNQPQHF. The DNA sequence reads TGTGCCAGCAGTTTATTATCGCGTATTAGCAATCAGCCCCAGCATTTT. The sequence links TRBV28 to TRBJ1-5; the D gene assignment is ambiguous. Trimming costs V 1 base and J 0 bases, and their ends lie 10 bases apart. CDR1 and CDR2 are drawn from the germline V gene: MDHEN, SYDVKM. The CDR3, from cysteine to phenylalanine, totals 16 residues. Here the CDR3 DNA is all that survives: 48 bases in frame from base 1.